This T cell receptor (beta chain) was observed in a study of neurological immune-mediated disorders. Study observations and caveats: HTLV-1-associated myelopathy had the most TCR clonal expansion, whereas multiple sclerosis had the least (lower than in healthy controls). No link was found between any clinical or MRI feature and the multiple sclerosis repertoire cluster.

Looked up from germline, CDR1 is MNHGY and CDR2 is SAAAGT. CDR3 length equals 16 residues. The V and J ends lost 5 bases and 7 bases, in that order; junction bases with no gene match: 10. In its sample, this clonotype was seen many times. Antigen: not known. 5'RACE with 10-nucleotide random UMIs generated the cDNA. TCRdb itself ran the 5' RACE reads through MiXCR, one entry per CDR3 protein. In the table there are approximately 100,000 distinct CDR3 sequences, 3.5% of which are singletons. The sequence was obtained from a woman aged 18-29 years with multiple sclerosis. The chain joins TRBV6-8 to TRBJ2-1, with 11 bases aligning to TRBD2. What was sequenced was PBMCs. The DNA of the CDR3 is TGTGCCAGCAGTGACCCTATAGCGGGAGGGCCAAATGAGCAGTTCTTC. Encoded protein: CASSDPIAGGPNEQFF.